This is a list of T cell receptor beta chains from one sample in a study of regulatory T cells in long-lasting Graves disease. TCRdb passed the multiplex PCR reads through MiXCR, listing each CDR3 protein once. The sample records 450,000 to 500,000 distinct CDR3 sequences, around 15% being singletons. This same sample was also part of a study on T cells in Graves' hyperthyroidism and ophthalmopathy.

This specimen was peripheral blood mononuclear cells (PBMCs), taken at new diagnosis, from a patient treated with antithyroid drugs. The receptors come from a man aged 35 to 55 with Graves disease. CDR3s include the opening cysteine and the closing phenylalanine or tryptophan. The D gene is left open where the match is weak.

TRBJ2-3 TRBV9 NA CASSLTALSDTQYF
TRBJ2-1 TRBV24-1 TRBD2 CATSEALAGYNEQFF
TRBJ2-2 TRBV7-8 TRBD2 CASSTRLAGDTGELFF
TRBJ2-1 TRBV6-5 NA CASSFSTGGYEQFF
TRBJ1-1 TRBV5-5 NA CASSLPGRLNTEAFF
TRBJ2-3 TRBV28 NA CASSLYASGTDTQYF
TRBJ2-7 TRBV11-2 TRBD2 CASSTVPPSGRSEQYF
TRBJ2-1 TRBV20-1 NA CSARASDSYNEQFF
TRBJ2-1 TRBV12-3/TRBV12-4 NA CASRPTPGAVGQFF
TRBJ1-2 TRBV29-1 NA CSVGLINYGYTF
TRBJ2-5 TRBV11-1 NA CASSLDSGRGYGKTQYF
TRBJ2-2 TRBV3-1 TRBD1 CASSTRQGNTGELFF
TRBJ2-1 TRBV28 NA CASTQWRGGSYNEQFF
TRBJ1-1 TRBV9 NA CASSVVGDTEAFF
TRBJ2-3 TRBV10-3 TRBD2 CAISESTSGPTDTQYF
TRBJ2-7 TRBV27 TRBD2 CASSFSGRPEQYF
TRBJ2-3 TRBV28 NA CASGQRTDTQYF
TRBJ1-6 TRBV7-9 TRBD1 CASSLWRQGARSPLHF
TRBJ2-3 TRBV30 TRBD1 CSTGGTDTQYF
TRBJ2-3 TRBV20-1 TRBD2 CSASLASGRADDTDAQYF
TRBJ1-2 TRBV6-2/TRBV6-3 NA CASSYNQWYGYTF
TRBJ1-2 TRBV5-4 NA CASSLNNYDGYTF
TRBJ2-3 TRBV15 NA CATSRSLPTDTQYF
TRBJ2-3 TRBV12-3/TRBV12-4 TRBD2 CATRVAGERDTQYF
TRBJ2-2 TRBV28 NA CASSLSLGGPTGELFF
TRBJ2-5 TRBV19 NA CASSPRGGLTQETQYF
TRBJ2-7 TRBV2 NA CASQTADSSYEQYF
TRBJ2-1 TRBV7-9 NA CASSLTPRREQFF
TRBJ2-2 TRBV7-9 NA CASHRPRGTGELFF
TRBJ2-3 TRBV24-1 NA CATSDRVSSTDTQYF
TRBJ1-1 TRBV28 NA CASTIKGGGTEAFF